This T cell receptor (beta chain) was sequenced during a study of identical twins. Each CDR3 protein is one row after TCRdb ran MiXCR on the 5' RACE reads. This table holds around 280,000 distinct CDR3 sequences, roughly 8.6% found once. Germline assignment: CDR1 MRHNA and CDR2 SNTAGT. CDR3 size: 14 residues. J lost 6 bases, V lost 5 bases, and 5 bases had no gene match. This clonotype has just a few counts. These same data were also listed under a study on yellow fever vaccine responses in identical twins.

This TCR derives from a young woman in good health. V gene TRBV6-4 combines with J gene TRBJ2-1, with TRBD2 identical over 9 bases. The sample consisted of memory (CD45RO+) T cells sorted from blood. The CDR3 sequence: CASSRSTSGNEQFF. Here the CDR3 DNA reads TGTGCCAGCAGTCGATCGACTAGCGGCAATGAGCAGTTCTTC.